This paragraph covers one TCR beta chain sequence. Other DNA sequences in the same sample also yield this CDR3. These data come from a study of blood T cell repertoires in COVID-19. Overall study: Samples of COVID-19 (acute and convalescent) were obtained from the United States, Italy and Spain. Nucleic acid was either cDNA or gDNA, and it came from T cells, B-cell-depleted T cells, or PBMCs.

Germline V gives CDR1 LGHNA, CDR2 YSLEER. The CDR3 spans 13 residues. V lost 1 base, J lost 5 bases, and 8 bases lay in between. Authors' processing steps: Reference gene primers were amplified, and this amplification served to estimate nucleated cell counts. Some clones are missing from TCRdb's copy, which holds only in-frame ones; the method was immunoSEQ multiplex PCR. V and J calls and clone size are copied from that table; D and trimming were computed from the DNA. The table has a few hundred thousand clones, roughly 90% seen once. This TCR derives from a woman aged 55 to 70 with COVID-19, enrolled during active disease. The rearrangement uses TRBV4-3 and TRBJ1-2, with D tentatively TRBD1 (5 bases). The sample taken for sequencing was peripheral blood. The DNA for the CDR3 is TGCGCCAGCAGCCAAGGGGGGGTATATGGCTACACCTTC. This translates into CASSQGGVYGYTF.